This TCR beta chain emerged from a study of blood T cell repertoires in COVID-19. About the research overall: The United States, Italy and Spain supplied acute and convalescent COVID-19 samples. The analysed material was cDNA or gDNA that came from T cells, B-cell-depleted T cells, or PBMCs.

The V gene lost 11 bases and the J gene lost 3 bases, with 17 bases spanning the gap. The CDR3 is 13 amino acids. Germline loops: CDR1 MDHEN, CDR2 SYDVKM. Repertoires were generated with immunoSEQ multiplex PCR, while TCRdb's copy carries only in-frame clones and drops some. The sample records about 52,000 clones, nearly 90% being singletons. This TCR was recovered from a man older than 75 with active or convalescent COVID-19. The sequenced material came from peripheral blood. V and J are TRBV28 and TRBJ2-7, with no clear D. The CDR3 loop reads CAREEENHYEQYF. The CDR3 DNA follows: TGTGCCCGAGAAGAGGAGAACCACTACGAGCAGTACTTC.